A selection of T cell receptor beta chains follows, all from one sample in a study of immune evolution from preneoplasia to lung adenocarcinoma. The assay was immunoSEQ multiplex PCR, and TCRdb's table has in-frame clones only and misses some. This sample yields about 1,400 clones, of which approximately 79% are seen a single time; about 9.4% belongs to the top ten. The specimen sequenced was FFPE atypical adenomatous hyperplasia tissue from the lung. The receptor source for this set is a person between 65 and 79 years old with lung adenocarcinoma. The CDR3 runs from the conserved cysteine through the conserved F or W. D genes are given only for firm matches. Some rows have no size entry. The others give once, few or many, or a class for an expanded clone.

clone size,J gene,V gene,D gene,CDR3 DNA,CDR3 protein
-,TRBJ2-2,TRBV30,-,TGTGCCTGGAACAGGGCAAACACGAACACCGGGGAGCTGTTTTTT,CAWNRANTNTGELFF
-,TRBJ2-7,TRBV30,-,TGTGCCTCGTTGAGGGGACGAGCGTACGAGCAGTACTTC,CASLRGRAYEQYF
-,TRBJ2-1,TRBV14,-,TGTGCCAGCAGCCAAGATTACGGGAGTCCCTCGAAGTTCTTC,CASSQDYGSPSKFF
-,TRBJ2-3,TRBV5-1,TRBD2,TGCGCCAGCAGCTTGCCGAAAGCTAGCGGGAGTTCCGCTAGCACAGATACGCAGTATTTT,CASSLPKASGSSASTDTQYF
-,TRBJ1-3,TRBV7-9,-,TGTGCTTACGGGGATCAGGCCACCTCTGGAAACACCATATATTTT,CAYGDQATSGNTIYF
-,TRBJ2-7,TRBV19,-,TGTGCCAGTAGTGGGAAGCCAGGGGAGCAGTACTTC,CASSGKPGEQYF
once,TRBJ2-3,TRBV10-3,-,TGTGCCATCAGTGCCCCCCAGGGCTCCACAGATACGCAGTATTTT,CAISAPQGSTDTQYF
few,TRBJ1-1,TRBV19,TRBD1,TGTGCCAGTAGTATAGCGACAGGGGTAGGGAACACTGAAGCTTTCTTT,CASSIATGVGNTEAFF
once,TRBJ2-3,TRBV7-8,TRBD1,TGTGCCAGCAGCTTAACGGCAGGGGGCTTGGCAGATACGCAGTATTTT,CASSLTAGGLADTQYF
-,TRBJ2-3,TRBV7-2,-,TGTGCCAGCAGCTTAGTATTCGGCACAGATACGCAGTATTTT,CASSLVFGTDTQYF
once,TRBJ1-5,TRBV12-5,-,TGTGCTAGTGGTTTGATACAGGGAGGATATCAGCCCCAGCATTTT,CASGLIQGGYQPQHF
-,TRBJ2-7,TRBV30,-,TGTGCCTGGAGTTGGACAGACTACGAGCAGTACTTC,CAWSWTDYEQYF